This T cell receptor (beta chain) is drawn from a study of T cell responses to AZD1222 COVID-19 vaccine. Only in-frame clones appear in the TCRdb table, and some are missing; sequencing was by immunoSEQ multiplex PCR. The data contain 100,000 to 150,000 clones, less than 95% of them singletons. The CDR3 totals 18 residues. The germline V gene has CDR1 KGHSH and CDR2 LQKENI. V lost 3 bases and J lost 6; bases outside the gene matches: 15. Sequenced here: peripheral blood, sampled on day 0 of MenACWY control vaccination. This TCR was recovered from an adult in good health. The rearrangement links TRBV18 to TRBJ2-1; 9 nucleotides agree with TRBD2. The CDR3 nucleotides are TGTGCCAGCTCACCCCCAACGTCGGCTAGCGGGAAGGGCAATGAGCAGTTCTTC. Translation gives CASSPPTSASGKGNEQFF.